Presented here are 20 T cell receptor beta chains from one specimen sequenced in a study of vaccination and CD4 T cells after COVID-19 (dated by TCRdb to between 2021 and 2022). In the paper's terms, the treatment or condition label means: roughly 11-day PBMC culture with coronavirus spike peptide pools or control peptides (ViraFEST assay). These receptors' targets are unknown. Library preparation used PCR. Data came from an Illumina iSeq 100. At the Johns Hopkins FTIC core, DNA from the cultured CD4+ T cells underwent TCR sequencing with the Oncomine TCR Beta short-read assay. TCRdb reworked the public reads: Q25 trimming with fastp, MiXCR clone assembly, productive beta chains retained. Each entry is one CDR3 protein sequence, shown with its most common DNA and genes. A total of around 13,000 distinct CDR3 sequences appear in this sample, more than 45% of them only once. The ten largest clones represent roughly 25% of the sample.

The sample taken for sequencing was CD4+ T cells from blood, cultured in vitro. The origin of the receptors is a human donor who had recovered from COVID-19.

This chain connects TRBV7-2 to TRBJ1-2, with 9 bases aligning to TRBD1. Germline V CDR1 and CDR2: SGHTA, FQGNSA. With 1 base clipped from V and 4 bases from J, the junction kept 7 bases outside the gene matches. The CDR3 runs to 16 residues. For the CDR3, the DNA is TGTGCCAGCAGCTTAGGACCCACAGGGGGCGTCTATGGCTACACCTTC. Translated, it gives CASSLGPTGGVYGYTF.

The chain joins TRBV27 to TRBJ1-6, with 8 bases fitting TRBD1. The ends lost 5 bases at V and 9 bases at J; junction bases unmatched: 6. Germline loops: CDR1 MNHEY, CDR2 SMNVEV (reference sequence). CDR3 length equals 14 residues. CDR3 loop: CASSPWTGPSPLHF. The CDR3 coding sequence is TGTGCCAGCAGTCCCTGGACAGGGCCTTCACCCCTCCACTTT.

The chain employs TRBV19 and TRBJ2-3, with TRBD2 as a possible D gene (5 bases). The V end lost 10 bases, the J end lost 2 bases, and 16 bases lay between the germline ends. The CDR3 length is 14 residues. Germline CDR1 LNHDA, CDR2 SQIVND (reference sequence). The CDR3 DNA follows: TGTGCCACGAGGGCTTCGGGGATCACAGATACGCAGTATTTT. Protein product: CATRASGITDTQYF. Full variable domain (outside the CDR3, taken from reference TRBV19 and TRBJ2-3): DGGITQSPKYLFRKEGQNVTLSCEQNLNHDAMYWYRQDPGQGLRLIYYSQIVNDFQKGDIAEGYSVSREKKESFPLTVTSAQKNPTAFYLCATRASGITDTQYFGPGTRLTVL.

This clonotype was seen only a few times. This sequence joins TRBV7-2 and TRBJ1-5; no definite D call. The CDR3 contains 14 residues. Germline CDR1 reads SGHTA; CDR2 reads FQGNSA. The V end lost 4 bases, the J end lost 3 bases, and 10 bases lay between the germline ends. The CDR3 DNA reads as TGTGCCAGCAGCTCAGATTATATCAATCAGCCCCAGCATTTT. It translates to CASSSDYINQPQHF.

The chain recombines TRBV28 with TRBJ2-5, with 10 bases identical to TRBD1. Trimming removed 5 bases from V and 3 bases from J; junction bases left unmatched: 6. Germline values: CDR1 MDHEN, CDR2 SYDVKM. The CDR3 spans 15 residues. CDR3: CASSPAGQGKETQYF. The CDR3 bases are TGTGCCAGCAGTCCCGCGGGACAGGGGAAAGAGACCCAGTACTTC.

The gene calls are TRBV7-3 and TRBJ2-3; 9 bases agree with TRBD2. Germline lookup yields CDR1 SGHTA and CDR2 FQGTGA. Unmatched junction bases numbered 20, after V lost 7 bases and J lost 6 bases. The CDR3 totals 18 residues. CDR3 loop: CASTAAGLAGGPGDTQYF. CDR3 sequence (DNA): TGTGCCAGCACCGCCGCCGGGCTGGCGGGGGGGCCCGGCGATACGCAGTATTTT.

This clonotype appeared a few times. The V call is TRBV20-1, the J call TRBJ2-3; 9 nucleotides line up with TRBD2. This CDR3 region has 13 residues. In germline, CDR1 is DFQATT, CDR2 SNEGSKA (reference sequence). The V segment lost 8 bases and the J segment 6 bases; nucleotides outside the gene matches: 9. The CDR3 DNA reads as TGCAGTCTTAGCGGGAGAGGGAGGGATACGCAGTATTTT. Translation: CSLSGRGRDTQYF.

This chain joins TRBV5-1 and TRBJ2-5, with 7 bases fitting TRBD1. V lost 4 bases, J lost 5 bases, and 11 bases stayed unmatched. The CDR3 sequence is 15 residues long. CDR1 SGHRS and CDR2 YFSETQ come from the germline V gene. CDR3 amino acids: CASSTRQGSWETQYF. Here the CDR3 DNA reads TGCGCCAGCAGCACCCGACAGGGAAGTTGGGAGACCCAGTACTTC.

The V call is TRBV21-1, the J call TRBJ2-7; the table's TRBD1 call for D was not verified on the DNA. TRBV21-1 is termed a pseudogene. This CDR3 region has 14 residues. The DNA of the CDR3 is TGTGCCAGCAGCGATGACAGTACCGGCCGCGTAGGGTACTTC. Protein sequence: CASSDDSTGRVGYF.

By sample fraction, this clonotype is medium-sized. V and J are TRBV6-1 and TRBJ1-4, with D possibly TRBD1 on 5 matching bases. The CDR3 totals 15 residues. V lost 6 bases to trimming and J lost 8 bases, with 19 bases between them. CDR1 MNHNS and CDR2 SASEGT come from the germline V gene. CDR3 loop: CASRSRRGEAEKLFF. The DNA of the CDR3 is TGTGCCAGCAGGTCGAGAAGGGGTGAGGCGGAAAAACTGTTTTTT.

This clonotype was detected only a few times. The V call is TRBV20-1, the J call TRBJ1-5; D gene unclear. This CDR3 has 13 residues. CDR1 is DFQATT, CDR2 SNEGSKA, per germline (reference sequence). With 4 bases removed from V and 5 bases from J, the gap between germline ends came to 12 bases. The CDR3 here is CSATGREDQPQHF. Written as DNA, the CDR3 is TGCAGTGCTACCGGAAGGGAAGATCAGCCCCAGCATTTT.

In this sample, this clonotype turned up a few times. The chain is built from TRBV11-3 and TRBJ1-2; tentative D call: TRBD1 (5 bases). With 0 bases removed from V and 5 bases from J, the gap between germline ends came to 19 bases. The CDR3 length is 17 residues. CDR1 is SGHNT, CDR2 YENEEA, per germline. CDR3 protein: CASSLEGVGQQTYGYTF. CDR3 DNA: TGTGCCAGCAGCTTAGAGGGAGTGGGGCAACAGACTTATGGCTACACCTTC.

This clonotype has only one observation. This chain links TRBV28 with TRBJ2-7; tentative D call: TRBD2 (5 bases). The CDR3 runs 12 residues. The ends were cut back, 5 bases at V and 2 bases at J, with 7 bases in the middle. Germline V gene sequence: CDR1 MDHEN, CDR2 SYDVKM. CDR3 loop: CASSPGAYEQYF. For the CDR3, the DNA is TGTGCCAGCAGTCCCGGGGCCTACGAGCAGTACTTC.

The chain is built from TRBV10-3 and TRBJ1-5; D may be TRBD1 (6 bases). V was cut by 4 bases and J by 5 bases, with 12 bases left in between. This CDR3 region has 14 residues. Germline CDR1 reads ENHRY; CDR2 reads SYGVKD. The CDR3 DNA reads as TGTGCCATCAGTGTCGCAGGGGACTATCAGCCCCAGCATTTT. Encoded protein: CAISVAGDYQPQHF.

The J gene is TRBJ2-2, the V gene TRBV24-1; D gene uncertain. This CDR3 comprises 13 residues. Germline V CDR1 and CDR2: KGHDR, SFDVKD. V was trimmed by 4 bases and J by 4 bases, leaving 6 bases between them. CDR3: CATSEDITGELFF. CDR3 coding DNA: TGTGCCACCAGTGAAGATATCACCGGGGAGCTGTTTTTT.

The chain joins TRBV30 to TRBJ2-1, with D tentatively TRBD2 (6 bases). V gave up 0 bases and J gave up 8 bases, with 23 bases separating them. CDR1 and CDR2 from the germline V gene are GTSNPN and SVGIG (reference sequence). The CDR3 runs 17 residues. The DNA of the CDR3 is TGTGCCTGGAGTGTACTGAGGACTTTCCGGGGGTCATATGAGCAGTTCTTC. This sequence encodes CAWSVLRTFRGSYEQFF. The full variable domain, in which reference TRBV30 and TRBJ2-1 provide the parts outside the CDR3, is SQTIHQWPATLVQPVGSPLSLECTVEGTSNPNLYWYRQAAGRGLQLLFYSVGIGQISSEVPQNLSASRPQDRQFILSSKKLLLSDSGFYLCAWSVLRTFRGSYEQFFGPGTRLTVL.

V usage is TRBV6-5 and J usage is TRBJ1-2; D unclear. The ends were cut back, 4 bases at V and 8 bases at J, with 5 bases in the middle. Germline CDR1 and CDR2: MNHEY and SVGAGI. The CDR3 has 10 residues. CDR3 amino acids: CASSFSGYTF. CDR3 DNA sequence: TGTGCCAGCAGTTTTAGCGGCTACACCTTC.

In this sample, this clonotype turned up a few times. The rearrangement uses TRBV19 and TRBJ2-3; 7 bases are a match to TRBD2. The trim removed 6 bases at V and 0 bases at J, leaving 9 bases unmatched. This CDR3 is built from 16 residues. Germline-derived CDR1 and CDR2 are LNHDA and SQIVND (reference sequence). In DNA, the CDR3 is TGTGCCAGTAGAGGATCTAGCGGCGAGAGCACAGATACGCAGTATTTT. Protein product: CASRGSSGESTDTQYF.

This clonotype has just a few counts. The rearrangement joins TRBV4-1 to TRBJ1-2, with 7 bases identical to TRBD1. Looked up from germline, CDR1 is MGHRA and CDR2 is YSYEKL. The CDR3 has 16 residues. Germline trimming cut 3 bases from V and 0 bases from J; bases unmatched to any gene: 7. CDR3 coding DNA: TGCGCCAGCAGCCAGCTTGACAGGGCACCTAACTATGGCTACACCTTC. Protein: CASSQLDRAPNYGYTF.

This clonotype was seen only a few times. This rearrangement joins TRBV11-1 to TRBJ1-6; possibly TRBD1 for D (6 bases). CDR1 is SGHAT and CDR2 is FQDESV in the germline V gene (reference sequence). Trimming removed 5 bases from V and 7 bases from J, with 15 bases in between. The CDR3 loop spans 15 amino acids. CDR3 nucleotides: TGTGCCAGCAGCAGCTCCGGGACACAGAATTCACCCCTCCACTTT. Translated: CASSSSGTQNSPLHF.